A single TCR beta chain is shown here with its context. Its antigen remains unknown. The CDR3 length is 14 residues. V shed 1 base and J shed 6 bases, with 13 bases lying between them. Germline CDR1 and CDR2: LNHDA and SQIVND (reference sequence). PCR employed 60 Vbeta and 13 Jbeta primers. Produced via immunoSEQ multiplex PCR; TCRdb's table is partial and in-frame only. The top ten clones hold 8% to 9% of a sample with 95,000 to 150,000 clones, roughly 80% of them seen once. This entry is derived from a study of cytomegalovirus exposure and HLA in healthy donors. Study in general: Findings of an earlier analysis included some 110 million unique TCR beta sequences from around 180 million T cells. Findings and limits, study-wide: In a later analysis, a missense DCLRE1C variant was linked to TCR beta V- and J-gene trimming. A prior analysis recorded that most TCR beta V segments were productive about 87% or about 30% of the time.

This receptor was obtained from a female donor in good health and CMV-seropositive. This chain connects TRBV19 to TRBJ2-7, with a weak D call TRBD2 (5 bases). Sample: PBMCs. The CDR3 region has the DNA TGTGCCAGTAGTATAGCTCGGGATTCGGGCGAGCAGTACTTC. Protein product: CASSIARDSGEQYF.